This T cell receptor (beta chain) originates from a study of OX40 agonist ivuxolimab in advanced cancers. For the study in its entirety: Ivuxolimab was a fully human IgG2 agonistic monoclonal antibody targeting the costimulatory receptor OX40 (CD134). Intravenous ivuxolimab was administered to patients every 2 weeks at six dose levels: 0.01, 0.1, 0.3, 1.5, 3 and 10 mg/kg. Among the roughly 54 dose-escalation patients, around 20 had hepatocellular carcinoma, around 15 melanoma, 9 renal cell carcinoma and 9 head and neck cancer. In the dose-escalation cohort, 70% to 85% of patients were male, and the mean age was approximately 60 years, with a range of about 23 to 80. Patients were allowed to have had prior anti-PD-1, anti-PD-L1 or anti-CTLA-4 therapy, and 40% of the dose-escalation patients had previously received checkpoint inhibitors. Three dose-escalation patients achieved partial responses, one with hepatocellular carcinoma and two with cutaneous melanoma. Peripheral TCRbeta sequencing was intended to test whether TCR sequence diversity was altered and clonal T-cell expansion was caused by ivuxolimab. The monotherapy dose-escalation portion (N of about 49 patients) of the phase I ivuxolimab trial is reported in the paper.

CDR1 and CDR2 are read off the germline V gene as MRHNA and SNTAGT. V and J lose 4 bases and 2 bases, and a span of 10 bases separates them. There are 14 amino acids in the CDR3, from cysteine to phenylalanine inclusive. The kept DNA is CDR3 alone, 42 bases in frame from the first base. For sequencing of the TCRbeta CDR3 region, genomic DNA was extracted from the sorted cells. The immunoSEQ Assay was used for sequencing of TCRbeta CDR3 regions. In TCRdb, the immuneACCESS table is reduced to in-frame sequences with V and J assigned. These tables do not hold every clone; where another copy was compared, an unresolved V gene accounts for under half, and the others remain unexplained. The sample includes approximately 100,000 clones, with approximately 85% observed a single time. 3.5% to 4% of the sample belongs to the ten largest clones. What the work shows at the level of the full study, not this receptor alone: Low levels of normalized T-cell clonal expansion were also seen in some nonresponding patients. In partial responders in the 0.1-3.0 mg/kg groups, normalized peripheral clonal expansion was found to be among the lowest, especially among CD8+ T cells. After ivuxolimab, CD8+ T cells had more expanded clones than CD4+ T cells on average. Clonal expansion of both CD4+ and CD8+ blood T cells was observed from baseline to week 6 at doses 0.1 to 3.0 mg/kg. Which antigens the clonally expanded peripheral T cells were specific for was not determined.

Patients with a history of autoimmune disease or receiving systemic immunosuppression were excluded from the trial. Peripheral blood for TCR sequencing was collected from all dose cohorts at baseline, on cycle 4 day 1, and on cycle 7 day 1. Samples were obtained from an open-label, multicenter, first-in-human phase I dose-escalation trial of ivuxolimab. Adults with locally advanced or metastatic melanoma, renal cell, hepatocellular, or head and neck squamous cell carcinoma were enrolled in the trial. Before TCR sequencing, CD4+ T cells and CD8+ T cells were sorted from peripheral blood as separate populations. This clone appeared a single time. Its antigen remains unidentified. Within one base of it there is no much larger clone, and no base qualities were kept.

Here the sequenced sample was CD4+ or CD8+ T cells sorted from blood, taken in a trial of the OX40 agonist ivuxolimab. Rearrangement joined TRBV6-4 to TRBJ2-3; 6 matching bases give a weak D call of TRBD1. This receptor was identified in an adult with an advanced solid tumor such as melanoma, head and neck, liver or kidney cancer. The CDR3 region reads CASSVTGSTDTQYF. The nucleotide sequence is given as TGTGCCAGCAGTGTGACAGGCTCCACAGATACGCAGTATTTT.